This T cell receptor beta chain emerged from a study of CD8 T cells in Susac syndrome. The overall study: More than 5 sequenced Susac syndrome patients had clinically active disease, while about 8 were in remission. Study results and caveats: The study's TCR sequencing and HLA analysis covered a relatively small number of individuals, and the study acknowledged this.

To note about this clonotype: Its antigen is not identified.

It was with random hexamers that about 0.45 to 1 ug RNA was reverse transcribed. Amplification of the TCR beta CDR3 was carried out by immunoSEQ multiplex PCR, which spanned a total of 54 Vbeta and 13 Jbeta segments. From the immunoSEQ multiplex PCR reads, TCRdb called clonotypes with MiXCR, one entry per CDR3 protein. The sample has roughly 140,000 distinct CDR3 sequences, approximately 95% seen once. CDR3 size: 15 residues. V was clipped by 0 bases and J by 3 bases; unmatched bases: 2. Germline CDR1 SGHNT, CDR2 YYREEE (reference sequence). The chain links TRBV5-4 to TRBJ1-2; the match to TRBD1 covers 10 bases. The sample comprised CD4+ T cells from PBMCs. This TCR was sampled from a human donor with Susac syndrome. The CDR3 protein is CASSLGGTGDYGYTF. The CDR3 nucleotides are TGTGCCAGCAGCTTGGGGGGGACAGGGGACTATGGCTACACCTTC.